This record covers a single T cell receptor beta chain. Which antigen it targets is not known. No much larger clone exists at a distance of one base, and base qualities are not known. Collaborating institutions collected whole blood in K2EDTA tubes following their own protocols. For TCRbeta analysis, collaborator samples were shipped as frozen whole blood, as isolated PBMCs, or as DNA extracted from either sample type. In the germline V gene, CDR1 corresponds to SGHAT and CDR2 to FQNNGV. The trim is 6 bases for V and 9 bases for J, with a gap of 18 bases between the germline ends. There are 13 amino acids in the CDR3, from cysteine to phenylalanine inclusive. Only the CDR3 region is kept as DNA, spanning 39 bases read in frame from base 1. The sample comes from a study of blood T cell repertoires in COVID-19 (dated by TCRdb to 2018 to 2020). With regard to the full study: Samples covering the acute and convalescent phases of COVID-19 were provided by collaborators in the United States, Italy and Spain. Where available, HLA class I and class II types were obtained from metadata supplied by the sample provider rather than from assay-based typing. The prospective study material was composed of cDNA or gDNA derived from T cells, B-cell-depleted T cells, or PBMCs. Deeply sampled blood TCRbeta repertoires from subjects exposed to, actively infected with, or recovered from COVID-19 were included in the dataset. A freely available public database, intended as a resource for researchers studying the immune response to SARS-CoV-2, is where the repertoires were released. The samples were drawn from the first 160 participants of the ongoing ImmuneRACE study and from about 1,200 subjects provided by 6 global collaborators. Sample metadata almost always included a de-identified subject ID, COVID-19 status, age in years and sex.

General findings and caveats noted by the study authors: The amount of clinical and demographic metadata varied by source and participant and was provided uncurated.

The immunoSEQ Assay, a bias-controlled multiplex PCR, was used to amplify TCRbeta CDR3 regions from genomic DNA. Concerning the study's data processing: Nucleated cell counts per sample were estimated from amplification of reference gene primers within the assay. To quantify the absolute abundance of each unique TCRbeta CDR3 rearrangement, sequence reads were collapsed and filtered. For each sample, productive Simpson clonality was calculated by taking the square root of Simpson's diversity index across productive rearrangements. TCRdb limited this immuneACCESS table to in-frame rearrangements with V and J called. A share of clones is missing; checked studies link under half to unresolved V genes, and the rest is unexplained. V and J calls and clone size are those listed in that table; D and trimming were worked out from the DNA. Within this sample are about 70,000 clones, with roughly three quarters of them counted one time only. The ten largest clones capture around 16% of the sample.

The receptor's source is an elderly man with acute or convalescent COVID-19. The V and J segments used are TRBV11-2 and TRBJ2-7, with the D gene not clear enough to name. The sample was peripheral blood. The DNA is TGTGCCAGCAGATCCGACGGCAGGCTACCGCAGTACTTC. This gives the protein CASRSDGRLPQYF.